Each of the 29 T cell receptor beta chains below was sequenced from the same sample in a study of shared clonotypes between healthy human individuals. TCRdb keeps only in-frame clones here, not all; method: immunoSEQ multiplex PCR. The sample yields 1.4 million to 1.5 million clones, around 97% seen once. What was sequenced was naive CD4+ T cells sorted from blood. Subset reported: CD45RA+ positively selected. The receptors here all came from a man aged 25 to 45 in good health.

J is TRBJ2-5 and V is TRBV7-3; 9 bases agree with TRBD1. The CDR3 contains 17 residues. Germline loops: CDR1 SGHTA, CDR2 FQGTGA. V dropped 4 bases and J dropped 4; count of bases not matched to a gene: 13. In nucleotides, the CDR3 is TGTGCCAGCAGCTCAACCCCGGGACAGGGATTCTTAGAGACCCAGTACTTC. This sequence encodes CASSSTPGQGFLETQYF.

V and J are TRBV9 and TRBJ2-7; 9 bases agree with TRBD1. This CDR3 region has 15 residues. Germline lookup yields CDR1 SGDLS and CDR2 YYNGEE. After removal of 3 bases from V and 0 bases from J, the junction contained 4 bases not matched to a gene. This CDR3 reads CASSDGTGSSYEQYF. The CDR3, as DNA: TGTGCCAGCAGCGACGGGACAGGGAGCTCCTACGAGCAGTACTTC.

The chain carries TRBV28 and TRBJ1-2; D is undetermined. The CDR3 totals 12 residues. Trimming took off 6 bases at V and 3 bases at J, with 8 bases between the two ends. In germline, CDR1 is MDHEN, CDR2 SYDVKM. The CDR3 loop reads CASRGSDYGYTF. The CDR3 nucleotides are TGTGCCAGCAGGGGGAGTGACTATGGCTACACCTTC.

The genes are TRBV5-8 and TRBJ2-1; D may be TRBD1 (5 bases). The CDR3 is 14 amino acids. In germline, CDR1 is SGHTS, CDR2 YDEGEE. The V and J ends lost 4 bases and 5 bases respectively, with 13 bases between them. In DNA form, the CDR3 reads TGTGCCAGCAGCGTCTTCCCAGGGAACAATGAGCAGTTCTTC. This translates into CASSVFPGNNEQFF.

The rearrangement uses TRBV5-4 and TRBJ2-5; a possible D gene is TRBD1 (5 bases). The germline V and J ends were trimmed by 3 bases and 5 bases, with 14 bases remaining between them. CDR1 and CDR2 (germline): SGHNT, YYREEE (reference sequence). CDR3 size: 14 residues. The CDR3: CASSSAGKEETQYF. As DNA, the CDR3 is TGTGCCAGCAGCTCCGCAGGGAAAGAGGAGACCCAGTACTTC.

CDR3 sequence: CASSLVPGENEQFF. DNA for the CDR3: TGTGCCAGCAGCTTGGTTCCGGGAGAAAATGAGCAGTTCTTC. The chain links TRBV5-4 to TRBJ2-1, with a weak D call TRBD2 (6 bases). There are 14 residues in the CDR3. Per the germline V gene, CDR1 is SGHNT and CDR2 is YYREEE (reference sequence). Trimming removed 0 bases at V and 7 bases at J, with 11 bases between.

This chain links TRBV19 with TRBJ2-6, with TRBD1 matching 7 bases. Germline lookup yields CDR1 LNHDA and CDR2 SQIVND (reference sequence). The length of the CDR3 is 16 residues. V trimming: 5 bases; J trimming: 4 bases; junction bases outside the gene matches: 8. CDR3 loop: CASSANRGSGANVLTF. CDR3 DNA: TGTGCCAGTAGTGCCAACAGGGGCTCCGGGGCCAACGTCCTGACTTTC.

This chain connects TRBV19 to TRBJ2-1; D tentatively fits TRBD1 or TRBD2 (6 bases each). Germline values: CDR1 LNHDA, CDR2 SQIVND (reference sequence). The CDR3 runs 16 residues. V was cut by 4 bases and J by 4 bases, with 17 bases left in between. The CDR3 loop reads CASSRRGTRFYNEQFF. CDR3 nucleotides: TGTGCCAGTAGTAGACGCGGGACAAGATTTTACAATGAGCAGTTCTTC.

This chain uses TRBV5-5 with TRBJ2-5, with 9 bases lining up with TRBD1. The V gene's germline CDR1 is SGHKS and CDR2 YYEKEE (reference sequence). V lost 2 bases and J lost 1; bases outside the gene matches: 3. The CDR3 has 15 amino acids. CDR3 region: CASSLRQGVQETQYF. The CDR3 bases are TGTGCCAGCAGCTTACGACAGGGGGTCCAAGAGACCCAGTACTTC.

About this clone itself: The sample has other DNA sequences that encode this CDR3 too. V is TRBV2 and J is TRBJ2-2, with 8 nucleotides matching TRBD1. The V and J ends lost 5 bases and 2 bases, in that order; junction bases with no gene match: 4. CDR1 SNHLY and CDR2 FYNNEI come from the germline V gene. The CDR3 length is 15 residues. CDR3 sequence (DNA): TGTGCCAGCAGTCCCGGGACAGGTAACACCGGGGAGCTGTTTTTT. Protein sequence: CASSPGTGNTGELFF.

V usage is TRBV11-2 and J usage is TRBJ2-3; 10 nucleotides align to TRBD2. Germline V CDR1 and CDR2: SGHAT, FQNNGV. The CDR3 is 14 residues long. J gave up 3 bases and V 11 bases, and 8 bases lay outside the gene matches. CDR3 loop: CAGRLAGGTDTQYF. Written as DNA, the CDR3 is TGTGCCGGTAGACTAGCGGGCGGGACAGATACGCAGTATTTT.

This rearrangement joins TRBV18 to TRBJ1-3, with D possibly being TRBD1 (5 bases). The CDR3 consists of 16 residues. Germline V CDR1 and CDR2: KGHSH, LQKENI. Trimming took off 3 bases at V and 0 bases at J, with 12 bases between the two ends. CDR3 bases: TGTGCCAGCTCACCCTTGGGACCGACCTCTGGAAACACCATATATTTT. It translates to CASSPLGPTSGNTIYF.

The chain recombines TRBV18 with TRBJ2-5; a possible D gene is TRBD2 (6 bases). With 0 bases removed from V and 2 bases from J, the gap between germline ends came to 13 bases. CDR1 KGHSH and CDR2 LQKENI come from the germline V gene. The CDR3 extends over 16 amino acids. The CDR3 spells CASSPPRDLDQETQYF. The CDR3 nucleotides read TGTGCCAGCTCACCACCCCGGGACTTGGATCAAGAGACCCAGTACTTC.

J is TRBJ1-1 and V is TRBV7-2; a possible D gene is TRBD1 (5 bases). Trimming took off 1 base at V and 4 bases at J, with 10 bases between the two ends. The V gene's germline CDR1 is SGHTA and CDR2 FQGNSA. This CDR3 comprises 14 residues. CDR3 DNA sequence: TGTGCCAGCAGCTTAGACGCAGGGATCACTGAAGCTTTCTTT. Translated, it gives CASSLDAGITEAFF.

The CDR3 loop reads CASSIDWDRGHYSNQPQHF. CDR3 sequence (DNA): TGTGCCAGTAGTATAGACTGGGACAGGGGGCATTATAGCAATCAGCCCCAGCATTTT. J is TRBJ1-5 and V is TRBV19; 12 nucleotides align to TRBD1. The ends lost 0 bases at V and 0 bases at J; junction bases unmatched: 6. This CDR3 region has 19 residues. Germline values: CDR1 LNHDA, CDR2 SQIVND (reference sequence).

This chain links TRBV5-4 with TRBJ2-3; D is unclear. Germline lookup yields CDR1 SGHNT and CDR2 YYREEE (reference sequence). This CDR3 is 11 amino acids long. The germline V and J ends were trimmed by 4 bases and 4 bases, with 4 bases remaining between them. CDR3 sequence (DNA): TGTGCCAGCAGCCACCCAGATACGCAGTATTTT. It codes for CASSHPDTQYF.

DNA for the CDR3: TGTGCCACGTCCAAAGATAATAACAATGAGCAGTTCTTC. The encoded protein is CATSKDNNNEQFF. The chain recombines TRBV15 with TRBJ2-1; no definite D call. Trimming took off 9 bases at V and 5 bases at J, with 14 bases between the two ends. Looked up from germline, CDR1 is LNHNV and CDR2 is YYDKDF (reference sequence). The CDR3 extends over 13 amino acids.

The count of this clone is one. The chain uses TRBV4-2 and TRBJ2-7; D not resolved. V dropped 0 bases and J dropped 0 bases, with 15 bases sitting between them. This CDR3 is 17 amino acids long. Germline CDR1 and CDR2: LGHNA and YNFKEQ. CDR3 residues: CASSQDMAPAGSYEQYF. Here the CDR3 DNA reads TGTGCCAGCAGCCAAGATATGGCTCCAGCAGGCTCCTACGAGCAGTACTTC.

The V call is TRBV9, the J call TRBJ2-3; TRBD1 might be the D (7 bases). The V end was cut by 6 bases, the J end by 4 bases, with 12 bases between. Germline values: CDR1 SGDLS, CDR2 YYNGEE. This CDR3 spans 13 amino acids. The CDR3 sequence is CASTGGGADTQYF. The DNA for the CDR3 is TGTGCCAGCACCGGAGGGGGCGCAGATACGCAGTATTTT.

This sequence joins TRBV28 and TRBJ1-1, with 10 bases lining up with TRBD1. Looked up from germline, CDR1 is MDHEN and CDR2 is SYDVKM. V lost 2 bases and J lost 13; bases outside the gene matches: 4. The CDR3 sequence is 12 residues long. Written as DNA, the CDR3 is TGTGCCAGCAGTTTACCGGGACAGGGGCTTTTCTTT. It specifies CASSLPGQGLFF.

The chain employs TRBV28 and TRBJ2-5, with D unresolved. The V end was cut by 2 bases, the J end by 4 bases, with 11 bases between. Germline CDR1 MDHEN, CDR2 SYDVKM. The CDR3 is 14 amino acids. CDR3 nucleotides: TGTGCCAGCAGTTTAGATATAGGGCGAGAGACCCAGTACTTC. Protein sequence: CASSLDIGRETQYF.

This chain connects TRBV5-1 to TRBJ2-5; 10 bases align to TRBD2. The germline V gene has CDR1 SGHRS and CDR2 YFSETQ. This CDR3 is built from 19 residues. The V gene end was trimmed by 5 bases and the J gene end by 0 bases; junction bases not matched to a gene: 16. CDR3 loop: CASSLGVAGGSRYQETQYF. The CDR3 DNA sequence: TGCGCCAGCAGTCTCGGGGTAGCGGGAGGTTCTCGATACCAAGAGACCCAGTACTTC.

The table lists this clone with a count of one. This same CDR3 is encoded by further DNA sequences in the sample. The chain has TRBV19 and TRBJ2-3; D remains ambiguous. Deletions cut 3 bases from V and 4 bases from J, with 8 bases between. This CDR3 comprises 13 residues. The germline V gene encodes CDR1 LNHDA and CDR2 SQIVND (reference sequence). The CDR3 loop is CASSIGGADTQYF. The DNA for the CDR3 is TGTGCCAGTAGTATCGGTGGGGCAGATACGCAGTATTTT.

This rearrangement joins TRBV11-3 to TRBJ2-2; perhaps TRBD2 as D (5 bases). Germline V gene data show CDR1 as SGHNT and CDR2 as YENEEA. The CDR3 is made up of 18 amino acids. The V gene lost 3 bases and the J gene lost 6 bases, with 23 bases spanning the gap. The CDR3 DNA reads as TGTGCCAGCAGCTTGGGTTCAGGAAACCCGGGAACAGCCGGGGAGCTGTTTTTT. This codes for CASSLGSGNPGTAGELFF.

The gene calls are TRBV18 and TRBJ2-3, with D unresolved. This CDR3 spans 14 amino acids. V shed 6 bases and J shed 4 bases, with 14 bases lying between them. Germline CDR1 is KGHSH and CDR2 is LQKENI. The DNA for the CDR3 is TGTGCCAGCTCCAAACCCTCTGTAGCAGATACGCAGTATTTT. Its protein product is CASSKPSVADTQYF.

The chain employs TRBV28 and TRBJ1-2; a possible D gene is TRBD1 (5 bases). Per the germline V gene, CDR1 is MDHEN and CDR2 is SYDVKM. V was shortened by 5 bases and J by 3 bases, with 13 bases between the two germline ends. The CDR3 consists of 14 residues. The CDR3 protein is CASSTPGHHYGYTF. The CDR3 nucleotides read TGTGCCAGCAGTACCCCTGGACACCACTATGGCTACACCTTC.

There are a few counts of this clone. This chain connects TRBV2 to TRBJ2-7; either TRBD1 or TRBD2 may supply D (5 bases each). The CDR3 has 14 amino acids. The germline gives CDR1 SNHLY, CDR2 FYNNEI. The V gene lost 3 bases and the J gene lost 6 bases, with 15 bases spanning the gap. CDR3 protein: CASSEQGPSREQYF. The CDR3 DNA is TGTGCCAGCAGTGAGCAGGGACCTTCCCGCGAGCAGTACTTC.

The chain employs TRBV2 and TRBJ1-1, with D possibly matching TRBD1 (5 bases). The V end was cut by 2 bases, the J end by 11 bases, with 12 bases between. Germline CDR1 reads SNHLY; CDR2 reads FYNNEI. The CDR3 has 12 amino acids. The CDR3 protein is CASSETGTRAFF. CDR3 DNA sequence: TGTGCCAGCAGTGAAACGGGGACTAGGGCTTTCTTT.

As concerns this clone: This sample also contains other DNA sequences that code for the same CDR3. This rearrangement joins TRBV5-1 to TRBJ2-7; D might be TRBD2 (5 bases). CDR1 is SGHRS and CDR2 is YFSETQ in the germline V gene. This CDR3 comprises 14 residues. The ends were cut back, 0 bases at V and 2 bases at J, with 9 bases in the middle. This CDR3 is CASSLVPGTYEQYF. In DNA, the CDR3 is TGCGCCAGCAGCTTGGTTCCGGGGACCTACGAGCAGTACTTC.